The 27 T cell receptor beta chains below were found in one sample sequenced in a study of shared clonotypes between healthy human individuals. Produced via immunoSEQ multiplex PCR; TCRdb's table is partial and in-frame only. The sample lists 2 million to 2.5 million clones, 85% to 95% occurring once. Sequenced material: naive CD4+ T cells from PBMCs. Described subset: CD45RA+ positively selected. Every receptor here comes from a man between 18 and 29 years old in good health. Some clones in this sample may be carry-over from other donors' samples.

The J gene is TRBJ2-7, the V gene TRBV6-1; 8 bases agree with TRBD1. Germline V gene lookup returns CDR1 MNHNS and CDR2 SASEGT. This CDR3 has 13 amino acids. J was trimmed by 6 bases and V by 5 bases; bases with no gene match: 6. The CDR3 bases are TGTGCCAGCAGTCCCAGGGGGCTAGGCGAGCAGTACTTC. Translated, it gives CASSPRGLGEQYF.

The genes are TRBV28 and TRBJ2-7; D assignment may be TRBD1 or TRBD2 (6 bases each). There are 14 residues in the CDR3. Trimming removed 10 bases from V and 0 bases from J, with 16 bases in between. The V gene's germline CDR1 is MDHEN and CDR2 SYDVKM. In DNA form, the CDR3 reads TGTGCCACCTCCGGGGGACAACCCTCCTACGAGCAGTACTTC. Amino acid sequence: CATSGGQPSYEQYF.

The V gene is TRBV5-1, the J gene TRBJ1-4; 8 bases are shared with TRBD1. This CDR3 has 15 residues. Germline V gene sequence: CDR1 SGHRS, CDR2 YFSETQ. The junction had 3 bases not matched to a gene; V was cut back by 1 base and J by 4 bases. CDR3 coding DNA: TGCGCCAGCAGCTTGACACAGGGGGGTAATGAAAAACTGTTTTTT. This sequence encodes CASSLTQGGNEKLFF.

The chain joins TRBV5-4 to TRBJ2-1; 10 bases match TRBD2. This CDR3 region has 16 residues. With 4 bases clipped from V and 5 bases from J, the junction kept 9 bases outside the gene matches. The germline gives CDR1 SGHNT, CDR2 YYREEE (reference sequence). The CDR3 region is CASSDTGTSVDNEQFF. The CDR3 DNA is TGTGCCAGCAGCGACACCGGGACTAGCGTGGACAATGAGCAGTTCTTC.

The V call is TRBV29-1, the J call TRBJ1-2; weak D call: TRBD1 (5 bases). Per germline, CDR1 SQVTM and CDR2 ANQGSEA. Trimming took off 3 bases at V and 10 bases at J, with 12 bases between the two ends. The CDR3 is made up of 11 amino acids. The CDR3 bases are TGCAGCGTTGAGGGACGGCTTGTCTACACCTTC. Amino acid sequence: CSVEGRLVYTF.

CDR3 nucleotide sequence: TGCGCCAGCAGCTTGGTGGGCATCTACGAGCAGTACTTC. As protein: CASSLVGIYEQYF. The gene calls are TRBV5-1 and TRBJ2-7; D uncertain. V was cut by 0 bases and J by 3 bases, with 7 bases left in between. The germline V gene encodes CDR1 SGHRS and CDR2 YFSETQ. This CDR3 region has 13 residues.

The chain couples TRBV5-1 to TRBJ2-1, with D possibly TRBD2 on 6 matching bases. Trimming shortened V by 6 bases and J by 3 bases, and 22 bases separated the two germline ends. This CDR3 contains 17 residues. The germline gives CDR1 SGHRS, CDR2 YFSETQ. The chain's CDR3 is CASIPTSGTGNYNEQFF. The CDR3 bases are TGCGCCAGCATCCCCACCTCCGGGACTGGCAACTACAATGAGCAGTTCTTC. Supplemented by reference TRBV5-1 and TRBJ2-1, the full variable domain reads KAGVTQTPRYLIKTRGQQVTLSCSPISGHRSVSWYQQTPGQGLQFLFEYFSETQRNKGNFPGRFSGRQFSNSRSEMNVSTLELGDSALYLCASIPTSGTGNYNEQFFGPGTRLTVL.

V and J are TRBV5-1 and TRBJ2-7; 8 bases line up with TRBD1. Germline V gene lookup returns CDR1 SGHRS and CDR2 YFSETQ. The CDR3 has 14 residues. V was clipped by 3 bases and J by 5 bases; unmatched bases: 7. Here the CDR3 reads CASSSGTGNNEQYF. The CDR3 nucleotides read TGCGCCAGCAGCTCCGGGACAGGAAATAACGAGCAGTACTTC. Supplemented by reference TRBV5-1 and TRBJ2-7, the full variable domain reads KAGVTQTPRYLIKTRGQQVTLSCSPISGHRSVSWYQQTPGQGLQFLFEYFSETQRNKGNFPGRFSGRQFSNSRSEMNVSTLELGDSALYLCASSSGTGNNEQYFGPGTRLTVT.

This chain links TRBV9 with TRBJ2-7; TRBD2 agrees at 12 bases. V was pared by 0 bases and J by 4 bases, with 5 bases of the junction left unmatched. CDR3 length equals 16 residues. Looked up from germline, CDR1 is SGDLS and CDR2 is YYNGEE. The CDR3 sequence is CASSVGGTSGRYEQYF. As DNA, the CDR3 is TGTGCCAGCAGCGTAGGCGGAACTAGCGGGAGGTACGAGCAGTACTTC.

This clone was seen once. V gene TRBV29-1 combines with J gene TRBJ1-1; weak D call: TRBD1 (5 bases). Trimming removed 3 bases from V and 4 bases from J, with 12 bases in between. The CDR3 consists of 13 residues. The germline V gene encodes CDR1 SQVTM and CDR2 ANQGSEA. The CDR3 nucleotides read TGCAGCGTTGAGAAAAGGGGTCCCACTGAAGCTTTCTTT. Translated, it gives CSVEKRGPTEAFF.

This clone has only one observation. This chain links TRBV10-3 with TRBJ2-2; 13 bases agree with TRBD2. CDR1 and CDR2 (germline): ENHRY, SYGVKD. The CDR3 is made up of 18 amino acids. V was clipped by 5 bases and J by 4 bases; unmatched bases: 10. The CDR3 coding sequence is TGTGCCATCAGTCCAGGACTAGCGGGAGTTTTGGGCACCGGGGAGCTGTTTTTT. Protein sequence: CAISPGLAGVLGTGELFF.

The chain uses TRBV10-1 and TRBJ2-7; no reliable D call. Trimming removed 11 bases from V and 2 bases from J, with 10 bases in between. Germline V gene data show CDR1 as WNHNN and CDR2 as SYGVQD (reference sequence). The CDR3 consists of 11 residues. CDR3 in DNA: TGCGCCCCAGGAACCGCCTACGAGCAGTACTTC. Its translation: CAPGTAYEQYF.

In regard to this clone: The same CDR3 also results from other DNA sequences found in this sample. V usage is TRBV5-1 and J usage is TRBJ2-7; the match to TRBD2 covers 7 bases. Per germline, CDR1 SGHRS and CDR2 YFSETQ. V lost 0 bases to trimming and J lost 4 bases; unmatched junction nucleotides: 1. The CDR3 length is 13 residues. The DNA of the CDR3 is TGCGCCAGCAGCTTGGTGGGAGGGTACGAGCAGTACTTC. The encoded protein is CASSLVGGYEQYF.

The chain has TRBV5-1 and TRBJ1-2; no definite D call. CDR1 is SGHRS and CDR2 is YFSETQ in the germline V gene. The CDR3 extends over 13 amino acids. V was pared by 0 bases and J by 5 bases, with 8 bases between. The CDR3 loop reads CASSLAPPYGYTF. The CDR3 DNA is TGCGCCAGCAGCTTGGCCCCTCCGTATGGCTACACCTTC. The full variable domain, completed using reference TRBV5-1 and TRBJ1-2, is KAGVTQTPRYLIKTRGQQVTLSCSPISGHRSVSWYQQTPGQGLQFLFEYFSETQRNKGNFPGRFSGRQFSNSRSEMNVSTLELGDSALYLCASSLAPPYGYTFGSGTRLTVV.

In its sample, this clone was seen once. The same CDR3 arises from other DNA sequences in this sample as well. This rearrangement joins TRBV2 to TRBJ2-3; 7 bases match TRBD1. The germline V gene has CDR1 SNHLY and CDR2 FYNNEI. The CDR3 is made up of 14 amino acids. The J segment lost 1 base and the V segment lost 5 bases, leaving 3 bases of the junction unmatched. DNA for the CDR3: TGTGCCAGCAGTAGTCAGGGGGGCACAGATACGCAGTATTTT. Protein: CASSSQGGTDTQYF. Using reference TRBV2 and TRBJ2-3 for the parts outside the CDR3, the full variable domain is EPEVTQTPSHQVTQMGQEVILRCVPISNHLYFYWYRQILGQKVEFLVSFYNNEISEKSEIFDDQFSVERPDGSNFTLKIRSTKLEDSAMYFCASSSQGGTDTQYFGPGTRLTVL.

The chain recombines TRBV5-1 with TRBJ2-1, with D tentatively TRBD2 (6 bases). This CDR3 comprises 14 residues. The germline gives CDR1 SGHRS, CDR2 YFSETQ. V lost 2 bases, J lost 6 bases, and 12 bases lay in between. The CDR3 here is CASSLTAGLNEQFF. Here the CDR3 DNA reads TGCGCCAGCAGCTTAACTGCGGGACTCAATGAGCAGTTCTTC.

In nucleotides, the CDR3 is TGTGCCAGCAGCCCTACTGCCGCGGAGACCCAGTACTTC. The encoded protein is CASSPTAAETQYF. V is TRBV7-3 and J is TRBJ2-5; no clear D. Trimming took 5 bases from V and 5 from J, leaving 12 bases between them. Germline CDR1 is SGHTA and CDR2 is FQGTGA. This CDR3 comprises 13 residues.

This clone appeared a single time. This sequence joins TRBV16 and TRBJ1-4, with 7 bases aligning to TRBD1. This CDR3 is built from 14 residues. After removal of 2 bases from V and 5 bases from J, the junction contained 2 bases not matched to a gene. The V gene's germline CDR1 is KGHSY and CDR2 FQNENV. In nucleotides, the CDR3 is TGTGCCAGCAGCCAAGACAGGGTAAATGAAAAACTGTTTTTT. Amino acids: CASSQDRVNEKLFF.

The CDR3 region has the DNA TGCGCCAGCAGCTTGTTAGGGTCCCCTACCGGGGAGCTGTTTTTT. Translation gives CASSLLGSPTGELFF. The chain employs TRBV5-1 and TRBJ2-2; the D is unclear. Germline lookup yields CDR1 SGHRS and CDR2 YFSETQ. Trimming shortened V by 1 base and J by 5 bases, and 12 bases separated the two germline ends. CDR3 length: 15 residues.

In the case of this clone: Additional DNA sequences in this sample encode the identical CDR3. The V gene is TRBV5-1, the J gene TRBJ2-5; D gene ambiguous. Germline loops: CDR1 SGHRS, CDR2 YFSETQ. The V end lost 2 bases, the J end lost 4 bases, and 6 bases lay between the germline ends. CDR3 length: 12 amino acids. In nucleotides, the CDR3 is TGCGCCAGCAGCTTAACGGGAGAGACCCAGTACTTC. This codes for CASSLTGETQYF.

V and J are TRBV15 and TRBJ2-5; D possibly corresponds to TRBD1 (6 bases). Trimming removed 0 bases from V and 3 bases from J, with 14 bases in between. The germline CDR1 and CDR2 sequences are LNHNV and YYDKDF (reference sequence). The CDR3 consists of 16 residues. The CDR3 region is CATSRERTVLKETQYF. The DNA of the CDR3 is TGTGCCACCAGCAGAGAAAGGACAGTCTTAAAAGAGACCCAGTACTTC.

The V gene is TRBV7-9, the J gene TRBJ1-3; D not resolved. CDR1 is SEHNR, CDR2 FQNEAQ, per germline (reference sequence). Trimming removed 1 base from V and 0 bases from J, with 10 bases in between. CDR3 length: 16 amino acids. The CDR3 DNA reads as TGTGCCAGCAGCTTAGGGACCGCGAGCTCTGGAAACACCATATATTTT. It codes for CASSLGTASSGNTIYF. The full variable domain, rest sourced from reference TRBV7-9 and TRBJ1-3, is DTGVSQNPRHKITKRGQNVTFRCDPISEHNRLYWYRQTLGQGPEFLTYFQNEAQLEKSRLLSDRFSAERPKGSFSTLEIQRTEQGDSAMYLCASSLGTASSGNTIYFGEGSWLTVV.

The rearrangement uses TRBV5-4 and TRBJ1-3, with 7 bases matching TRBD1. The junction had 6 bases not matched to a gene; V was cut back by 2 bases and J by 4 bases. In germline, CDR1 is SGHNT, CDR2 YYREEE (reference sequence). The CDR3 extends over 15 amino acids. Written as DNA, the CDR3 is TGTGCCAGCAGCTTAGGACAGGCAATAGGAAACACCATATATTTT. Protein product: CASSLGQAIGNTIYF.

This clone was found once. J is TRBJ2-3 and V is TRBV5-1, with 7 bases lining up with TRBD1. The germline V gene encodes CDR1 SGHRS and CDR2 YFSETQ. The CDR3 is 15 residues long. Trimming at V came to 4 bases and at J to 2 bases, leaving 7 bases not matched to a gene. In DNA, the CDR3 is TGCGCCAGCAGCACGGGGACAGAATACACAGATACGCAGTATTTT. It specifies CASSTGTEYTDTQYF. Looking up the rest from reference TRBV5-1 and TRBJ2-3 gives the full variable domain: KAGVTQTPRYLIKTRGQQVTLSCSPISGHRSVSWYQQTPGQGLQFLFEYFSETQRNKGNFPGRFSGRQFSNSRSEMNVSTLELGDSALYLCASSTGTEYTDTQYFGPGTRLTVL.

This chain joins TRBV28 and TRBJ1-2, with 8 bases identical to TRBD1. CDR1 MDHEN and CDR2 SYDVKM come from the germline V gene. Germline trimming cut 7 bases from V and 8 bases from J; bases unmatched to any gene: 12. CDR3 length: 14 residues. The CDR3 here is CASITQGDLLGYTF. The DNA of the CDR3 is TGTGCCAGCATAACACAGGGGGACCTATTAGGCTACACCTTC.

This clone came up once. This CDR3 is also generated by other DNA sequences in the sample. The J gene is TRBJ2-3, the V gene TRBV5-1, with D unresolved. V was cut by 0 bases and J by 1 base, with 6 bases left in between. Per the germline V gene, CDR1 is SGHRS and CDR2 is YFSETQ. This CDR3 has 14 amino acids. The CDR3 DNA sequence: TGCGCCAGCAGCTTGGGTCCGGGCACAGATACGCAGTATTTT. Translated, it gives CASSLGPGTDTQYF.

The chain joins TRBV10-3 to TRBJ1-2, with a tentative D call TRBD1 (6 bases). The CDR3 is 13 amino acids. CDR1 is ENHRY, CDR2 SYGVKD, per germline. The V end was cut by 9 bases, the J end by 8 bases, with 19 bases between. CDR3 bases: TGTGCCATACAACCTACAGGGTTGGGCGGCTACACCTTC. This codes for CAIQPTGLGGYTF.